The rows below give T cell receptor beta chains drawn from one sample of a study of technical replicates of blood from a handful of donors. Some clones are missing from TCRdb's copy, which holds only in-frame ones; the method was immunoSEQ multiplex PCR. The repertoire has tens of thousands of clones, about 94% of them found once; the top ten carry around 0.25%. Sample: T cells isolated from PBMCs. The receptor source for this set is a human donor in good health. The CDR3 runs from the conserved cysteine through the conserved F or W. Each record gives: clone size, D gene, V gene, J gene, CDR3 DNA, CDR3 protein. A D gene is named only where the DNA matches it firmly. Clone size is not always given. Where it is, it says once, few, many or a class for expanded clones.

>.|.|TRBV10-3|TRBJ2-4
TGTGCCATCAGGGCAGGGGAAGGAATAGCCAAAAACATTCAGTACTTC
CAIRAGEGIAKNIQYF
>.|.|TRBV27|TRBJ2-7
TGTGCCAGCAGTTTATTTCGAGCGGCCTACGAGCAGTACTTC
CASSLFRAAYEQYF
>once|TRBD1|TRBV25-1|TRBJ2-5
TGTGCCAGCAGTGATGCCTTTGTAAGGGGGCGGGTGGAAGAGACCCAGTACTTC
CASSDAFVRGRVEETQYF
>.|.|TRBV6-1|TRBJ1-5
TGTGCCAGCGGGGGGGACACCTATAGCAATCAGCCCCAGCATTTT
CASGGDTYSNQPQHF
>.|.|TRBV6-5|TRBJ1-2
TGTGCCAGCAGTCGACAGGAGAGTTTTGATGGCTACACCTTC
CASSRQESFDGYTF
>.|TRBD1|TRBV10-2|TRBJ1-5
TGCGCCAGCAGTGAGTCGACAGGGCTCGGTCAGCCCCAGCATTTT
CASSESTGLGQPQHF
>.|TRBD1|TRBV5-1|TRBJ2-2
TGCGCCAGCAGAGAACAGGGGGCGGACACCGGGGAGCTGTTTTTT
CASREQGADTGELFF
>.|.|TRBV15|TRBJ1-3
TGTGCCACCAGCACCGGAGCTCACTCTGGAAACACCATATATTTT
CATSTGAHSGNTIYF
>.|.|TRBV9|TRBJ1-3
TGTGCCAGCAGCATCGGGGAAGGGCTGCTCTCTGGAAACACCATATATTTT
CASSIGEGLLSGNTIYF
>.|TRBD1|TRBV27|TRBJ1-5
TGTGCCAGCAGTAGGACAGGGGGCCTCAATCAGCCCCAGCATTTT
CASSRTGGLNQPQHF
>.|TRBD1|TRBV13|TRBJ2-7
TGTGCCAGCAGCGAGACAGGGGGCTTGAACGAGCAGTACTTC
CASSETGGLNEQYF
>.|.|TRBV19|TRBJ1-2
TGTGCCAGTAGTGGGAGAGCCCGCAACTATGGCTACACCTTC
CASSGRARNYGYTF
>.|TRBD1|TRBV7-9|TRBJ1-2
TGTGCCAGCAGCACAGGGGGCAACTATGGCTACACCTTC
CASSTGGNYGYTF
>.|TRBD2|TRBV27|TRBJ2-1
TGTGCCAGCAGTCACCCCGCGGGACTAGCGTACAATGAGCAGTTCTTC
CASSHPAGLAYNEQFF
>.|TRBD1|TRBV10-1|TRBJ2-1
TGCGCCAGCACCCGGACAGGGGGTGATGAGCAGTTCTTC
CASTRTGGDEQFF
>.|TRBD2|TRBV5-1|TRBJ2-7
TGCGCCAGCAGCTCCGCAGCGGGAGGAACATACGAGCAGTACTTC
CASSSAAGGTYEQYF
>.|.|TRBV2|TRBJ2-7
TGTGCCAGTGGCACGGAGCAGTACTTC
CASGTEQYF
>.|.|TRBV29-1|TRBJ2-1
TGCAGCGTCGGGTCAGGGATAACCTACAATGAGCAGTTCTTC
CSVGSGITYNEQFF
>.|TRBD2|TRBV13|TRBJ2-7
TGTGCCAGCAGCTTAGGTATTAGCGGGAGCCACGAGCAGTACTTC
CASSLGISGSHEQYF
>.|TRBD2|TRBV10-3|TRBJ2-7
TGTGCCATCACAGCGGGGGGACTCTACGAGCAGTACTTC
CAITAGGLYEQYF
>.|.|TRBV5-1|TRBJ1-1
TGCGCCAGCAGCCCGGCGGCAGTCTCGATGAACACTGAAGCTTTCTTT
CASSPAAVSMNTEAFF
>.|.|TRBV5-4|TRBJ2-7
TGTGCCAGCAGCTTGGCCACCGAGGGCCGCGAGCAGTACTTC
CASSLATEGREQYF
>.|.|TRBV6-5|TRBJ2-7
TGTGCCAGCAGCCCTCCCCACAGAGCCCAGTACGAGCAGTACTTC
CASSPPHRAQYEQYF
>.|.|TRBV4-1|TRBJ1-5
TGCGCCAGCAGCTTACAGTCTTATAGCAATCAGCCCCAGCATTTT
CASSLQSYSNQPQHF
>.|.|TRBV20-1|TRBJ1-1
TGCAGTGCTAGAGACGTTGAAGCTTTCTTT
CSARDVEAFF
>.|.|TRBV6-5|TRBJ1-2
TGTGCCAGCGCTGCCCAGTCCTATGGCTACACCTTC
CASAAQSYGYTF
>.|TRBD2|TRBV4-1|TRBJ2-7
TGCGCCAGCAGCCAAGGTAGCGGGGGGTCCTACGAGCAGTACTTC
CASSQGSGGSYEQYF
>.|TRBD2|TRBV2|TRBJ2-7
TGTGCCAGCAGTGGTTGGACTAGCGGGAATTCGCAGTACTTC
CASSGWTSGNSQYF
>.|TRBD2|TRBV6-4|TRBJ2-1
TGTGCCAGCAGTGACCAGACTAGCGGGGTCGATGAGCAGTTCTTC
CASSDQTSGVDEQFF
>.|.|TRBV6-5|TRBJ2-5
TGTGCCAGCAGTTACCCATCCCGGGGTGGGGAGACCCAGTACTTC
CASSYPSRGGETQYF
>.|.|TRBV19|TRBJ1-2
TGTGCCAGTAGTACCGGACAGCCCTATGGCTACACCTTC
CASSTGQPYGYTF
>.|TRBD1|TRBV28|TRBJ2-2
TGTGCCAGCAGTACCCCCGGACAGGGCTACACCGGGGAGCTGTTTTTT
CASSTPGQGYTGELFF
>.|TRBD1|TRBV6-1|TRBJ2-7
TGTGCCAGCAGTGAAATTGGGACAGGGTTCGAGCAGTACTTC
CASSEIGTGFEQYF
>.|.|TRBV18|TRBJ1-1
TGTGCCAGCCCAAGTCCAATCACAGGTCTCAACACTGAAGCTTTCTTT
CASPSPITGLNTEAFF
>.|TRBD2|TRBV28|TRBJ2-1
TGTGCCAGCAGTTTATCCGGGACTAGCGGACCGAACAATGAGCAGTTCTTC
CASSLSGTSGPNNEQFF
>.|TRBD2|TRBV11-2|TRBJ2-1
TGTGCCAGCAGTATGGGACTAGCTCCTAATGAGCAGTTCTTC
CASSMGLAPNEQFF
>.|TRBD2|TRBV19|TRBJ2-1
TGTGCCAGTAGCACCTCGCTTTGGACTAGCGGGAGGTCGAGGTCCTACAATGAGCAGTTCTTC
CASSTSLWTSGRSRSYNEQFF
>.|.|TRBV4-1|TRBJ2-3
TGCGCCAGCAGCCAAGTGGGGCCCCCAGTCGGGGATACGCAGTATTTT
CASSQVGPPVGDTQYF
>.|.|TRBV10-3|TRBJ1-2
TGTGCCATCAGTGATGACAGGAAAGATGGCTACACCTTC
CAISDDRKDGYTF
>.|.|TRBV10-3|TRBJ2-7
TGTGCCATCAGTGAGCCCGGGACAGTGGGGGGTGAGCAGTACTTC
CAISEPGTVGGEQYF
>.|.|TRBV6-6|TRBJ2-3
TGTGCCAGCGGGAGAAGCACAGATACGCAGTATTTT
CASGRSTDTQYF
>.|TRBD1|TRBV2|TRBJ1-6
TGTGCCAGCAGTGAATCGGTGACAGGGAATAATTCACCCCTCCACTTT
CASSESVTGNNSPLHF
>.|.|TRBV2|TRBJ2-5
TGTGCCAGCAGCCCCCCGGTGCGGGGCCAAGAGACCCAGTACTTC
CASSPPVRGQETQYF
>.|TRBD2|TRBV7-9|TRBJ2-1
TGTGCCAGCAGCCGGGTTGGGGGGACTAGCGGTTACAATGAGCAGTTCTTC
CASSRVGGTSGYNEQFF
>.|TRBD1|TRBV9|TRBJ2-7
TGTGCCAGCGGACCGGGACAGATCTACGAGCAGTACTTC
CASGPGQIYEQYF
>few|.|TRBV9|TRBJ2-5
TGTGCCAGCAGCGCGGCGGGGTACCAAGAGACCCAGTACTTC
CASSAAGYQETQYF
>.|.|TRBV9|TRBJ1-5
TGTGCCAGCGGTCAGGGCAATCAGCCCCAGCATTTT
CASGQGNQPQHF
>.|.|TRBV5-4|TRBJ2-7
TGTGCCAGCAGCTTTCGAGGGGACAACTACGAGCAGTACTTC
CASSFRGDNYEQYF
>.|TRBD1|TRBV19|TRBJ1-2
TGTGCCACTGGGACAGGGCCCCTGGGCCATGGCTACACCTTC
CATGTGPLGHGYTF
>.|TRBD2|TRBV9|TRBJ2-1
TGTGCCAGCAGCGCATCGGGACTATCCTACAATGAGCAGTTCTTC
CASSASGLSYNEQFF
>.|.|TRBV9|TRBJ1-4
TGTGCCAGCAGCCCCTCGGGGGGGGCTAATGAAAAACTGTTTTTT
CASSPSGGANEKLFF
>.|TRBD2|TRBV30|TRBJ2-5
TGTGCCTGTAGCGGGGGAGGGGAGACCCAGTACTTC
CACSGGGETQYF
>.|.|TRBV7-2|TRBJ1-2
TGTGCCAGCAGCTCCTACCGCGTGCCGGGAGGCTACACCTTC
CASSSYRVPGGYTF